The next 12 T cell receptor beta chains were all read from a single sample in a study of early T cells in non-severe SARS-CoV-2 infection. TCRdb re-called the 5' RACE reads with MiXCR, one entry per CDR3 protein. In the table there are about 57,000 distinct CDR3 sequences, 8% to 10% of which are singletons. Sequenced: whole blood. The source is an adult who was a healthcare worker with PCR-confirmed SARS-CoV-2 infection or an uninfected control (not recorded which).

At least ten counts were recorded for this clonotype. The chain couples TRBV20-1 to TRBJ2-1; no definite D call. V was pared by 1 base and J by 12 bases, with 16 bases between. The CDR3 loop spans 13 amino acids. Germline CDR1 reads DFQATT; CDR2 reads SNEGSKA (reference sequence). In DNA form, the CDR3 reads TGCAGTGCTAGAGTTCCCCTCGTCCCGGGGCAGTTCTTC. Translating it yields CSARVPLVPGQFF.

This clonotype has a count of ten or more. The chain recombines TRBV7-9 with TRBJ2-1; D is ambiguous. The V end lost 3 bases, the J end lost 0 bases, and 12 bases lay between the germline ends. This CDR3 is 16 amino acids long. Per germline, CDR1 SEHNR and CDR2 FQNEAQ (reference sequence). The CDR3: CASSLMSYSSYNEQFF. CDR3 coding DNA: TGTGCCAGCAGCTTGATGTCTTATAGCTCCTACAATGAGCAGTTCTTC.

This clonotype has a single count. The J gene is TRBJ2-1, the V gene TRBV29-1; D unresolved. V was shortened by 7 bases and J by 0 bases, with 7 bases between the two germline ends. CDR1 and CDR2 from the germline V gene are SQVTM and ANQGSEA. This CDR3 contains 12 residues. Written as DNA, the CDR3 is TGCAGCGACCTAACCTCCTACAATGAGCAGTTCTTC. Translation gives CSDLTSYNEQFF.

This clonotype was observed at least ten times. The rearrangement joins TRBV6-2 or TRBV6-3 to TRBJ2-1; 10 bases match TRBD2. The V gene's germline CDR1 is MNHEY and CDR2 SVGEGT. V trimming: 0 bases; J trimming: 11 bases; junction bases outside the gene matches: 7. There are 15 residues in the CDR3. The CDR3 DNA follows: TGTGCCAGCAGTTACTCGACTAGCGGGCCAGAGAAGCAGTTCTTC. Residues: CASSYSTSGPEKQFF.

The table lists this clonotype with a few counts. The rearrangement joins TRBV6-6 to TRBJ2-3; no clear D. Germline CDR1 MNHNY, CDR2 SVGAGI (reference sequence). Trimming took off 6 bases at V and 3 bases at J, with 10 bases between the two ends. This CDR3 contains 13 residues. The CDR3 region is CASSPPYTDTQYF. The CDR3 bases are TGTGCCAGCAGCCCACCATATACAGATACGCAGTATTTT.

This clonotype was observed at least ten times. The chain is built from TRBV7-2 and TRBJ2-1, with 9 bases that match TRBD2. Per germline, CDR1 SGHTA and CDR2 FQGNSA. After removal of 2 bases from V and 15 bases from J, the junction contained 11 bases not matched to a gene. This CDR3 region has 14 residues. CDR3 protein: CASSLPSLAGSAFF. The CDR3, as DNA: TGTGCCAGCAGCTTACCCTCCCTAGCGGGATCAGCGTTCTTC.

This clonotype occurred many times. The chain employs TRBV11-3 and TRBJ2-2; 10 bases match TRBD1. The junction had 5 bases not matched to a gene; V was cut back by 5 bases and J by 8 bases. Germline lookup yields CDR1 SGHNT and CDR2 YENEEA. CDR3 length equals 14 residues. The CDR3 DNA sequence: TGTGCCAGCAGCGTGCGACAGGGGGCAGGGGAGCTGTTTTTT. The encoded protein is CASSVRQGAGELFF.

This clonotype was seen more than once but under ten times. The V call is TRBV9, the J call TRBJ2-3; a weak D match, TRBD2 (5 bases). The CDR3 is 12 amino acids. Looked up from germline, CDR1 is SGDLS and CDR2 is YYNGEE. Deletions cut 4 bases from V and 6 bases from J, with 9 bases between. The CDR3 DNA is TGTGCCAGCAGCTTCGGACTTGATACGCAGTATTTT. Translated, it gives CASSFGLDTQYF.

This clonotype was observed at least ten times. This chain links TRBV7-2 with TRBJ1-5; D not certain. Germline CDR1 and CDR2: SGHTA and FQGNSA. The length of the CDR3 is 15 residues. V shed 2 bases and J shed 1 base, with 9 bases lying between them. CDR3 DNA sequence: TGTGCCAGCAGCTTATCTTTCACAAGCAATCAGCCCCAGCATTTT. Translated: CASSLSFTSNQPQHF.

At least ten counts were recorded for this clonotype. V is TRBV6-2 or TRBV6-3 and J is TRBJ2-7, with 12 bases lining up with TRBD2. Germline V gene lookup returns CDR1 MNHEY and CDR2 SVGEGT. Trimming at V came to 6 bases and at J to 3 bases, leaving 3 bases not matched to a gene. CDR3 length equals 14 residues. DNA for the CDR3: TGTGCCAGCAGAAGGACTAGCGGGATCTACGAGCAGTACTTC. Translation: CASRRTSGIYEQYF.

At least ten counts were recorded for this clonotype. The chain joins TRBV6-2 or TRBV6-3 to TRBJ2-4; 11 nucleotides line up with TRBD2. J was trimmed by 7 bases and V by 3 bases; bases with no gene match: 2. The CDR3 sequence is 14 residues long. Per the germline V gene, CDR1 is MNHEY and CDR2 is SVGEGT. CDR3 sequence (DNA): TGTGCCAGCAGTTATACTAGCGGGAGCAACATTCAGTACTTC. Translated: CASSYTSGSNIQYF.

This chain uses TRBV6-6 with TRBJ2-1; TRBD2 agrees at 12 bases. Germline V gene lookup returns CDR1 MNHNY and CDR2 SVGAGI (reference sequence). The V segment lost 7 bases and the J segment 9 bases; nucleotides outside the gene matches: 7. This CDR3 contains 14 residues. CDR3 nucleotides: TGTGCCAGCACGTTGACTAGCGGGAGCGGTGAGCAGTTCTTC. It encodes CASTLTSGSGEQFF.